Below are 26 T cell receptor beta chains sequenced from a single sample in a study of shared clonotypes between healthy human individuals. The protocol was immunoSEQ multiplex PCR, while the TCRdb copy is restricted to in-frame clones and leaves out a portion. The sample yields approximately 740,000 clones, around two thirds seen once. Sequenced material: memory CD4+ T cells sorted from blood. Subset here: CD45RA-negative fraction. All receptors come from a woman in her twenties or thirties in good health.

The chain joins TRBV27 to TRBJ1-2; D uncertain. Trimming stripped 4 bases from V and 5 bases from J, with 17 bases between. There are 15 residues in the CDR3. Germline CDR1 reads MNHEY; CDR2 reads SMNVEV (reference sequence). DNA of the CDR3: TGTGCCAGCAGTTCAAACTCTGGGCTAGGGTATGGCTACACCTTC. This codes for CASSSNSGLGYGYTF.

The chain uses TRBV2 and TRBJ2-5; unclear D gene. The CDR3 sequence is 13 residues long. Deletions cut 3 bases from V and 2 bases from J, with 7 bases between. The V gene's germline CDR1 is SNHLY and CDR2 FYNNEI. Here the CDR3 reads CASSDRIQETQYF. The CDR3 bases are TGTGCCAGCAGTGATCGTATTCAAGAGACCCAGTACTTC.

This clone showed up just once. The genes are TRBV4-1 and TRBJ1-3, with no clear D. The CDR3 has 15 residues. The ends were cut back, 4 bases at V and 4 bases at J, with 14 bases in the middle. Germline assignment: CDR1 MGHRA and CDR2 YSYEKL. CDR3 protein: CASSPPWPEGNTIYF. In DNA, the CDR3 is TGCGCCAGCAGCCCGCCGTGGCCCGAGGGAAACACCATATATTTT.

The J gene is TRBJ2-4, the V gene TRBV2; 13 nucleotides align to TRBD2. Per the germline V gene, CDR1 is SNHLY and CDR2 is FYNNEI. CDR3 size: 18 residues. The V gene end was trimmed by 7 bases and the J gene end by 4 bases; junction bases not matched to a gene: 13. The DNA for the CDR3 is TGTGCCAGCACCCAAGGGTTAGGACTAGCGGGAGATAAAAACATTCAGTACTTC. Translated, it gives CASTQGLGLAGDKNIQYF.

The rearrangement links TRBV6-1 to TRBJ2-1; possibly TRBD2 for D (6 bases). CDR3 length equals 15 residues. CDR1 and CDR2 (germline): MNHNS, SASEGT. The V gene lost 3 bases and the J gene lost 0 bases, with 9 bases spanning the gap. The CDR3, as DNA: TGTGCCAGCAGTGATGGCGGGACCTCCTACAATGAGCAGTTCTTC. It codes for CASSDGGTSYNEQFF.

The CDR3 DNA sequence: TGTGCCAGCAGTTTCAGGGCCAACACCTACGAGCAGTACTTC. This encodes CASSFRANTYEQYF. The genes are TRBV6-5 and TRBJ2-7; possible D gene TRBD1, 5 bases. This CDR3 has 14 residues. Germline lookup yields CDR1 MNHEY and CDR2 SVGAGI. Trimming cost V 4 bases and J 2 bases, with 12 bases left between them.

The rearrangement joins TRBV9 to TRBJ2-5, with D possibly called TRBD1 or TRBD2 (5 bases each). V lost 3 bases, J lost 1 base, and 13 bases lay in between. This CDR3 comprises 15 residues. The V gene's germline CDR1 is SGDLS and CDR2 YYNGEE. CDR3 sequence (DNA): TGTGCCAGCAGCGAAGGCAGGGAGCTCCAAGAGACCCAGTACTTC. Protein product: CASSEGRELQETQYF.

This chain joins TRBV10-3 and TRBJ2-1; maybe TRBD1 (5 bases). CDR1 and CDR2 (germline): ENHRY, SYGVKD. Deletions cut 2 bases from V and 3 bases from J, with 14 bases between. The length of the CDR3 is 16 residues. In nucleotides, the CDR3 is TGTGCCATCAGTGAGGACAGAAAGAGCGTCTACAATGAGCAGTTCTTC. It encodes CAISEDRKSVYNEQFF.

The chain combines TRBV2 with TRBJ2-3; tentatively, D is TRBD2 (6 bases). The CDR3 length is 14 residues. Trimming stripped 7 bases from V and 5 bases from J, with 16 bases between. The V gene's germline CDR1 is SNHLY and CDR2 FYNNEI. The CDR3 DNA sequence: TGTGCCAGCAAATATTTGGGGGGTGGAGATACGCAGTATTTT. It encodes CASKYLGGGDTQYF.

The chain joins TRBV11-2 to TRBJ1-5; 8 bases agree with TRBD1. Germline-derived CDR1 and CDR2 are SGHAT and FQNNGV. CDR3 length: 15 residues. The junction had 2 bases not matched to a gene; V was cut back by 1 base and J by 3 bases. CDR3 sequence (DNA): TGTGCCAGCAGCTTAGGGGGACAGGACAATCAGCCCCAGCATTTT. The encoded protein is CASSLGGQDNQPQHF.

CDR3 loop: CASSLSPGHRSGANVLTF. The CDR3, as DNA: TGCGCCAGCAGCTTGTCTCCGGGGCACCGCTCTGGGGCCAACGTCCTGACTTTC. The rearrangement joins TRBV5-1 to TRBJ2-6; either TRBD1 or TRBD2 may supply D (5 bases each). The CDR3 is 18 residues long. Trimming cost V 1 base and J 0 bases, with 14 bases left between them. Germline-derived CDR1 and CDR2 are SGHRS and YFSETQ.

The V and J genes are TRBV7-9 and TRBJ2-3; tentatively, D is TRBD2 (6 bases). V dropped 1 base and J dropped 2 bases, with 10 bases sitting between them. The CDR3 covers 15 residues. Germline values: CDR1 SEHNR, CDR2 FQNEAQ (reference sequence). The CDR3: CASSLVAADTDTQYF. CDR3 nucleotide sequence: TGTGCCAGCAGCTTAGTAGCGGCCGACACAGATACGCAGTATTTT.

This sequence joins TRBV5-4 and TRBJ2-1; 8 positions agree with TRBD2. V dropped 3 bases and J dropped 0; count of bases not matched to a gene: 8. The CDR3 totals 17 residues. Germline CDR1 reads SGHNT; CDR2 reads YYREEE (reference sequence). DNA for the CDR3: TGTGCCAGCAGCTGGACCTTGCTAGCGGGCTCCTACAATGAGCAGTTCTTC. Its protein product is CASSWTLLAGSYNEQFF.

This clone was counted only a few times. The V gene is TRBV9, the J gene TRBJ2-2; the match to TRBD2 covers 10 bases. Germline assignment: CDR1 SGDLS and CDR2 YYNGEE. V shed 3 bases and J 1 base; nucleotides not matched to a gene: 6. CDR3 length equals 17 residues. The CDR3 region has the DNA TGTGCCAGCAGCGCCGGACTAGCGGTATTGAACACCGGGGAGCTGTTTTTT. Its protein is CASSAGLAVLNTGELFF.

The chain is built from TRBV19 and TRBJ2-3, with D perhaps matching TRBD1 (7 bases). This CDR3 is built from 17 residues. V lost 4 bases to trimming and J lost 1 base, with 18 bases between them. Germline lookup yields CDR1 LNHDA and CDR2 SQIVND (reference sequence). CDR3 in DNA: TGTGCCAGTAGTACTGGTCAGGGGGGCATCGGCACAGATACGCAGTATTTT. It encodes CASSTGQGGIGTDTQYF.

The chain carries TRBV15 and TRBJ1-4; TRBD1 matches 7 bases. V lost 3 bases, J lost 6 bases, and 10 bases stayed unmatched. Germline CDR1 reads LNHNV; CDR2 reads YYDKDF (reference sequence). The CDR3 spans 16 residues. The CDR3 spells CATSRVGQGGYEKLFF. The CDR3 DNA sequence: TGTGCCACCAGCAGGGTGGGCCAAGGGGGCTATGAAAAACTGTTTTTT.

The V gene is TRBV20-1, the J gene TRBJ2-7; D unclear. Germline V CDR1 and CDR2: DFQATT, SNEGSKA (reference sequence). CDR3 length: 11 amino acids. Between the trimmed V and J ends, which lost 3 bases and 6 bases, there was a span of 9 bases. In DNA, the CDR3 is TGCAGTGCTAGTGACCAACGCGAGCAGTACTTC. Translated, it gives CSASDQREQYF.

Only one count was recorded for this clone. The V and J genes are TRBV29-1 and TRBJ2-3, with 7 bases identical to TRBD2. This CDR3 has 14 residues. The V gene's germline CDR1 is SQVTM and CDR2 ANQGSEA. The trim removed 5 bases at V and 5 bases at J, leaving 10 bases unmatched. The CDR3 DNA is TGCAGCGTTCGGCCCGGCGGGAGCGGAGATACGCAGTATTTT. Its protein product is CSVRPGGSGDTQYF.

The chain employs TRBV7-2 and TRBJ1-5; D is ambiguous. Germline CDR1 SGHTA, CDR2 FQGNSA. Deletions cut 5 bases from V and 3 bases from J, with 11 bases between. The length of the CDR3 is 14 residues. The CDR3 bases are TGTGCCAGCAGCCGAACAGAAACCAATCAGCCCCAGCATTTT. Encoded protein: CASSRTETNQPQHF. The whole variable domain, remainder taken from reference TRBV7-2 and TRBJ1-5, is GAGVSQSPSNKVTEKGKDVELRCDPISGHTALYWYRQSLGQGLEFLIYFQGNSAPDKSGLPSDRFSAERTGGSVSTLTIQRTQQEDSAVYLCASSRTETNQPQHFGDGTRLSIL.

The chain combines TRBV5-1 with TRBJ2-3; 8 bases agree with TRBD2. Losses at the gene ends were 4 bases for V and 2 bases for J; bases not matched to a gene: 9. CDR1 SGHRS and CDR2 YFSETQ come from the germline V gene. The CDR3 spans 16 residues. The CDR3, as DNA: TGCGCCAGCAGCGACCGTAGCGGGATTTCCACAGATACGCAGTATTTT. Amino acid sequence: CASSDRSGISTDTQYF.

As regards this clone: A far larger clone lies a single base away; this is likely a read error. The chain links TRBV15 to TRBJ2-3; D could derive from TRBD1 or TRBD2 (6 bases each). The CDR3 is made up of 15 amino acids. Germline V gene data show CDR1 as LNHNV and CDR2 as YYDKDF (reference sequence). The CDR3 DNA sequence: TGTGCCATCAGCACACAGAGGGGGGGCACAGATACGCAGTATTTT. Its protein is CAISTQRGGTDTQYF.

CDR3 region: CASSLNNEQFF. CDR3 sequence (DNA): TGTGCCAGCAGCTTAAACAATGAGCAGTTCTTC. The rearrangement uses TRBV4-2 and TRBJ2-1, with D unresolved. CDR1 LGHNA and CDR2 YNFKEQ come from the germline V gene. Trimming cost V 5 bases and J 5 bases, with 4 bases left between them. CDR3 length: 11 residues.

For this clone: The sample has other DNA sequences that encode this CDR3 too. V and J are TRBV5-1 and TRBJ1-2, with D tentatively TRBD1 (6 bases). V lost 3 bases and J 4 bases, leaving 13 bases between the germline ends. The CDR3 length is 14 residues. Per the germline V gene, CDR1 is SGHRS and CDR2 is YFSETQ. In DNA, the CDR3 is TGCGCCAGCAGCTCCCCGGGACAAACCTATGGCTACACCTTC. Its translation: CASSSPGQTYGYTF.

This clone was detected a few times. The CDR3 sequence is CASSFAGGEKLFF. The CDR3 DNA is TGTGCCAGCAGCTTTGCAGGGGGCGAAAAACTGTTTTTT. The J gene is TRBJ1-4, the V gene TRBV5-6; TRBD1 agrees at 8 bases. Germline lookup yields CDR1 SGHDT and CDR2 YYEEEE. The CDR3 is made up of 13 amino acids. J lost 8 bases, V lost 2 bases, and 2 bases had no gene match.

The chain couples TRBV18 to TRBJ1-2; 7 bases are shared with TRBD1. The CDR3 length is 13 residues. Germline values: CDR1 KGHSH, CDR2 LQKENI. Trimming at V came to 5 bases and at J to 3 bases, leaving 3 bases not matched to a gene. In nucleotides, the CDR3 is TGTGCCAGCTCATCCGGGACAGACTATGGCTACACCTTC. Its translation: CASSSGTDYGYTF.

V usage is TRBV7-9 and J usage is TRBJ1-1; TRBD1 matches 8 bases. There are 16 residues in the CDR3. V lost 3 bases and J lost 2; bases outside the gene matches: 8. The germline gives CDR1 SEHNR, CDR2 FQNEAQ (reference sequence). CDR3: CASSFLGQGGNTEAFF. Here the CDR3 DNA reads TGTGCCAGCAGCTTCCTTGGACAGGGAGGAAACACTGAAGCTTTCTTT.